The TCR beta chain described here comes from a study of blood T cell repertoires in COVID-19. Produced via immunoSEQ multiplex PCR; TCRdb's table is partial and in-frame only. This sample has some 180,000 clones, with around 89% found just once. The CDR3 has 13 residues. Germline V gene data show CDR1 as MDHEN and CDR2 as SYDVKM. V was pared by 6 bases and J by 5 bases, with 5 bases of the junction left unmatched. This TCR derives from a man between 45 and 60 years old with acute or convalescent COVID-19. This chain connects TRBV28 to TRBJ2-7; TRBD1 matches 9 bases. Sequencing was done on a sample of peripheral blood. The CDR3 DNA reads TGTGCCAGCAGACGAACAGGGGGCAACGAGCAGTACTTC. This encodes CASRRTGGNEQYF.